The 30 T cell receptor beta chains below come from one sample, sequenced in a study of T cell clonality in common variable immunodeficiency. The assay was immunoSEQ multiplex PCR, and TCRdb's table has in-frame clones only and misses some. The sample contains over 45,000 clones, none occurring once; about 1.8% lies in the top ten. Input material: peripheral blood mononuclear cells. The receptors here all came from a person aged 18 to 75 in good health.

The sample holds many counts of this clone. With the read ending 3 residues before the CDR3 end, the germline J gene is used to fill in that end. Other DNA sequences from this sample encode an identical CDR3 as well. The V gene is TRBV7-2, the J gene TRBJ2-5; a possible D gene is TRBD2 (6 bases). CDR1 is SGHTA and CDR2 is FQGNSA in the germline V gene. Trimming shortened V by 5 bases and J by 1 base, and 14 bases separated the two germline ends. This CDR3 contains 15 residues. The CDR3 DNA, read in part, is TGTGCCAGCAGCCTGGAGCGGGTGATCCAAGAGACC. Translated: CASSLERVIQET. The entire CDR3 is CASSLERVIQETQYF.

The table lists this clone with many counts. The sequenced CDR3 bases are TGCGCCAGCAGCTTGGTAGGGCAGCTGAGGAGAGAAAAA. Amino acids: CASSLVGQLRREK. The CDR3 reads in full as CASSLVGQLRREKLFF. The V and J genes are TRBV5-1 and TRBJ1-4; D ambiguous. The DNA ends 3 residues before the CDR3 does, and the rest of the CDR3 is filled in from the germline J gene. Germline CDR1 reads SGHRS; CDR2 reads YFSETQ. V dropped 0 bases and J dropped 8 bases, with 17 bases sitting between them. The CDR3 is 16 residues long.

This clone was observed at least ten times. The read halts 3 residues ahead of the CDR3 end, with the missing end drawn from the germline J gene. The chain employs TRBV20-1 and TRBJ2-7; 7 bases align to TRBD1. The CDR3 loop spans 13 amino acids. Losses at the gene ends were 3 bases for V and 3 bases for J; bases not matched to a gene: 5. Germline values: CDR1 DFQATT, CDR2 SNEGSKA (reference sequence). The CDR3 reads CSASRDRNYEQYF. CDR3 DNA (partial): TGCAGTGCTAGTAGGGACAGAAACTACGAG.

This clone has a count of ten or more. Read data end 3 residues before the CDR3 end; the end is taken from the germline J gene. The chain is built from TRBV12-5 and TRBJ2-1; 10 bases line up with TRBD1. The CDR3 has 16 residues. Germline values: CDR1 LGHNT, CDR2 FRNRAP. The J segment lost 9 bases and the V segment lost 3 bases, leaving 11 bases of the junction unmatched. Partial CDR3 DNA: TGTGCTAGTGGTTTAGACCGACAGGGGGCTATGGGTGAG. Protein product: CASGLDRQGAMGE. The full CDR3 protein is CASGLDRQGAMGEQFF.

This clone was seen ten or more times. The read ends 3 residues shy of where the CDR3 ends; the end is completed using the germline J gene. The chain combines TRBV11-3 with TRBJ2-1, with TRBD2 matching 10 bases. Germline assignment: CDR1 SGHNT and CDR2 YENEEA. V lost 5 bases, J lost 3 bases, and 4 bases stayed unmatched. The length of the CDR3 is 15 residues. The sequenced CDR3 bases are TGTGCCAGCAGCCCTCGGACTAGCGGCTACAATGAG. Protein product: CASSPRTSGYNE. The complete CDR3 sequence is CASSPRTSGYNEQFF. Variable domain in full (rest from reference TRBV11-3 and TRBJ2-1): EAGVVQSPRYKIIEKKQPVAFWCNPISGHNTLYWYLQNLGQGPELLIRYENEEAVDDSQLPKDRFSAERLKGVDSTLKIQPAELGDSAVYLCASSPRTSGYNEQFFGPGTRLTVL.

This clone was counted at least ten times. The read terminates 3 residues before the CDR3 end, so the remaining end is supplied by the germline J gene. At the DNA level, this CDR3 is encoded by other sequences in the same sample as well. The chain is built from TRBV5-1 and TRBJ1-2; TRBD1 is a possible D gene (5 bases). Germline CDR1 reads SGHRS; CDR2 reads YFSETQ. The ends were cut back, 4 bases at V and 5 bases at J, with 9 bases in the middle. The CDR3 contains 12 residues. The sequenced part of the CDR3 DNA is TGCGCCAGCAGCCCTAGGGGATATGGC. Protein product: CASSPRGYG. The full-length CDR3 reads as CASSPRGYGYTF.

This clone was seen more than once but under ten times. The read finishes 3 residues shy of the CDR3 end, and the germline J gene is used to complete it. V gene TRBV7-7 combines with J gene TRBJ2-2; D call uncertain. This CDR3 is built from 13 residues. CDR1 and CDR2 (germline): SSHAT, FNYEAQ (reference sequence). Incomplete CDR3 DNA: TGTGCTAGCTCCCTAGTTTACACCGGGGAG. This translates into CASSLVYTGE. The entire CDR3 is CASSLVYTGELFF.

This clone has at least ten counts. The read gets to within 3 residues of the CDR3 end, and the germline J gene fills in the rest. This chain uses TRBV29-1 with TRBJ2-2; 9 positions agree with TRBD2. From germline, CDR1 is SQVTM and CDR2 ANQGSEA. Trimming removed 8 bases from V and 4 bases from J; junction bases left unmatched: 14. There are 16 residues in the CDR3. The CDR3 DNA, read in part, is TGCAGCACGTGGGGTAGCGGGGGTCTCGGCACCGGGGAG. Translated, it gives CSTWGSGGLGTGE. The complete CDR3 protein is CSTWGSGGLGTGELFF.

There are many counts of this clone. The CDR3 is cut off 3 residues early in the read; its end comes from the germline J gene. The J gene is TRBJ2-1, the V gene TRBV2; tentatively, D is TRBD1 (6 bases). This CDR3 is 16 amino acids long. CDR1 is SNHLY, CDR2 FYNNEI, per germline. V shed 5 bases and J shed 2 bases, with 16 bases lying between them. The covered CDR3 bases are TGTGCCAGCAGTTCCGGACTGGACAGACCCTACAATGAG. Its translation: CASSSGLDRPYNE. The whole CDR3 is CASSSGLDRPYNEQFF.

This clone was seen more than once but under ten times. The CDR3 end lies 3 residues beyond the end of the read and is filled in from the germline J gene. The genes are TRBV18 and TRBJ2-5; 10 nucleotides agree with TRBD2. V was pared by 5 bases and J by 5 bases, with 2 bases of the junction left unmatched. This CDR3 has 13 residues. The germline V gene has CDR1 KGHSH and CDR2 LQKENI. CDR3: CASSSSGGETQYF. The covered CDR3 bases are TGTGCCAGCTCATCTAGCGGGGGTGAGACC.

At least ten counts were recorded for this clone. The part of the CDR3 DNA that was read is TGTGCCACCTCAGGTACAGGGTTAAACAATGAG. As protein: CATSGTGLNNE. The entire CDR3 sequence reads CATSGTGLNNEQFF. This sequence joins TRBV6-2 or TRBV6-3 and TRBJ2-1; possible D gene TRBD1, 6 bases. The CDR3 goes on 3 residues after the read ends, and that part is filled in from the germline J gene. The V gene's germline CDR1 is MNHEY and CDR2 SVGEGT. V gave up 10 bases and J gave up 5 bases, with 18 bases separating them. The CDR3 is 14 amino acids.

This clone has ten or more counts. The CDR3 is cut off 3 residues early in the read; its end comes from the germline J gene. J is TRBJ1-2 and V is TRBV20-1; possible D gene TRBD1, 5 bases. V lost 0 bases to trimming and J lost 4 bases, with 12 bases between them. Germline V CDR1 and CDR2: DFQATT, SNEGSKA (reference sequence). The CDR3 runs 14 residues. CDR3 DNA (partial): TGCAGTGCTAGAGATAACAGGAGAAGCTATGGC. Its translation is CSARDNRRSYG. The CDR3 as a whole reads CSARDNRRSYGYTF.

This clone was observed many times. The CDR3 is cut off 3 residues early in the read; its end comes from the germline J gene. The chain recombines TRBV5-1 with TRBJ2-7, with TRBD1 as a possible D gene (6 bases). Trimming pared 4 bases from V and 6 bases from J, leaving 14 bases between. Germline values: CDR1 SGHRS, CDR2 YFSETQ. This CDR3 has 13 residues. CDR3 DNA (partial): TGCGCCAGCAGCCTAAGAGGGGGTACCGAG. Translating it yields CASSLRGGTE. The full CDR3 sequence reads CASSLRGGTEQYF.

As concerns this clone: The read halts 3 residues ahead of the CDR3 end, with the missing end drawn from the germline J gene. The V gene is TRBV30, the J gene TRBJ1-2; D is uncertain. The CDR3 covers 15 residues. CDR1 GTSNPN and CDR2 SVGIG come from the germline V gene (reference sequence). This CDR3 is CAWRQLAIEYNDYTF. The CDR3 DNA, read in part, is TGTGCCTGGAGACAGCTAGCAATCGAATACAATGAC.

Turning to this clone: Germline is not matched at one junction end, which may reflect a read error. The part of the CDR3 DNA that was read is TGTGCCGGCAGCGGCCGGGTTTGGCGGACC. Translated: CAGSGRVWRT. In full, the CDR3 reads CAGSGRVWRTQYF. The chain carries TRBV7-8 and TRBJ2-5; D is perhaps TRBD2 (5 bases). The sequence runs out 3 residues before the end of the CDR3; the remainder is reconstructed from the germline J gene. Germline-derived CDR1 and CDR2 are SGHVS and FQNEAQ. The CDR3 consists of 13 residues.

In this sample, this clone turned up many times. The missing CDR3 end, 3 residues past where the read stops, is filled in from the germline J gene. This chain uses TRBV5-1 with TRBJ1-2; D perhaps matches TRBD1 (5 bases). V lost 4 bases and J 7 bases, leaving 14 bases between the germline ends. The CDR3 is 13 amino acids. CDR1 is SGHRS, CDR2 YFSETQ, per germline. Partial CDR3 DNA: TGCGCCAGCAGCCCGGGTCCAGGGCTTGGC. Translating it yields CASSPGPGLG. The CDR3 reads in full as CASSPGPGLGYTF.

Ten or more counts support this clone. At one end, the junction sequence differs from germline, possibly due to a read error. The DNA ends 3 residues before the CDR3 does, and the rest of the CDR3 is filled in from the germline J gene. The rearrangement joins TRBV18 to TRBJ2-5; 12 nucleotides agree with TRBD1. Germline V lookup: CDR1 KGHSH, CDR2 LQKENI. This CDR3 has 16 residues. The CDR3 bases that were read are TGTGCCAGCTCCCCACTTGGGACAGGGGGCGGAGAGACC. It is translated as CASSPLGTGGGET. In full, the CDR3 reads CASSPLGTGGGETQYF.

Ten or more counts support this clone. The read terminates 3 residues before the CDR3 end, so the remaining end is supplied by the germline J gene. This chain connects TRBV18 to TRBJ1-1; D gene ambiguous. CDR1 and CDR2 from the germline V gene are KGHSH and LQKENI. Trimming removed 3 bases from V and 6 bases from J, with 17 bases in between. The CDR3 has 15 amino acids. Partial CDR3 DNA: TGTGCCAGCTCACCCCTGGAAGCCCAAAGCGCTGAA. Residues: CASSPLEAQSAE. The whole CDR3 sequence reads CASSPLEAQSAEAFF. The variable domain in full, completed from reference TRBV18 and TRBJ1-1, reads NAGVMQNPRHLVRRRGQEARLRCSPMKGHSHVYWYRQLPEEGLKFMVYLQKENIIDESGMPKERFSAEFPKEGPSILRIQQVVRGDSAAYFCASSPLEAQSAEAFFGQGTRLTVV.

This clone was seen a handful of times. With the read ending 3 residues before the CDR3 end, the germline J gene is used to fill in that end. V and J are TRBV7-8 and TRBJ2-3, with a possible D match to TRBD1 (9 bases). The germline CDR1 and CDR2 sequences are SGHVS and FQNEAQ. CDR3 length equals 16 residues. The sequenced part of the CDR3 DNA is TGTGCCAGCAGCCTCGGGAGGGGACAGGGCGATCAGCCG. This translates into CASSLGRGQGDQP. The whole CDR3 sequence reads CASSLGRGQGDQPQYF.

This clone was seen repeatedly, ten times or more. Sequencing ends 3 residues short of the CDR3 end; the germline J gene provides the rest. V is TRBV5-1 and J is TRBJ1-4; 9 bases are shared with TRBD1. Trimming at V came to 3 bases and at J to 6 bases, leaving 3 bases not matched to a gene. CDR3 length: 14 residues. Per the germline V gene, CDR1 is SGHRS and CDR2 is YFSETQ. Here the CDR3 reads CASSSGTGYEKLFF. The sequenced part of the CDR3 DNA is TGCGCCAGCAGCTCCGGGACAGGGTATGAAAAA.

This clone was found many times. The sequence runs out 3 residues before the end of the CDR3; the remainder is reconstructed from the germline J gene. The rearrangement uses TRBV30 and TRBJ1-1, with D perhaps matching TRBD1 (5 bases). The CDR3 runs 13 residues. Germline CDR1 is GTSNPN and CDR2 is SVGIG (reference sequence). Trimming removed 4 bases from V and 4 bases from J, with 13 bases in between. CDR3 DNA (partial): TGTGCCTGGACCATGGCGGGGGGCACTGAA. Translation gives CAWTMAGGTE. The whole CDR3 protein reads CAWTMAGGTEAFF.

This clone was found many times. The sequenced fragment ends 3 residues before the CDR3 boundary, so the rest is inferred from the germline J gene. The J gene is TRBJ2-1, the V gene TRBV12-3 or TRBV12-4; no definite D call. The CDR3 spans 12 residues. Trimming shortened V by 3 bases and J by 9 bases, and 9 bases separated the two germline ends. CDR3 residues: CASSFLQPEQFF. Partial CDR3 DNA: TGTGCCAGCAGTTTTTTACAGCCTGAG.

This clone occurred many times. Coverage ceases 3 residues before the CDR3 finishes, and the germline J gene fills in the end. J is TRBJ2-1 and V is TRBV19, with a tentative D call TRBD2 (5 bases). CDR1 is LNHDA, CDR2 SQIVND, per germline (reference sequence). V lost 10 bases to trimming and J lost 3 bases, with 7 bases between them. CDR3 size: 11 residues. The CDR3 loop reads CATDYYNEQFF. The sequenced part of the CDR3 DNA is TGTGCCACTGACTACTACAATGAG.

This clone was detected many times. The CDR3 extends 3 residues past the end of the read, so its final part is completed from the germline J gene. This chain joins TRBV19 and TRBJ2-2; D might be TRBD1 (6 bases). The V gene's germline CDR1 is LNHDA and CDR2 SQIVND (reference sequence). The CDR3 contains 13 residues. Trimming took 4 bases from V and 6 from J, leaving 9 bases between them. CDR3 DNA, as far as it was read: TGTGCCAGTAGTAAAACAGGGTCCGGGGAG. Residues: CASSKTGSGE. The complete CDR3 reads CASSKTGSGELFF.

This clone was counted at least ten times. The CDR3 goes on 3 residues after the read ends, and that part is filled in from the germline J gene. The chain links TRBV19 to TRBJ1-6, with 10 bases aligning to TRBD1. Germline assignment: CDR1 LNHDA and CDR2 SQIVND (reference sequence). V dropped 6 bases and J dropped 9; count of bases not matched to a gene: 8. The CDR3 loop spans 15 amino acids. CDR3 DNA, as far as it was read: TGTGCCAGTAGCGTAACGGGACAGGGGTTTTCACCC. It codes for CASSVTGQGFSP. The whole CDR3 protein reads CASSVTGQGFSPLHF.

This clone was observed at least ten times. The read ends 3 residues before the CDR3 terminus; that terminus is restored from the germline J gene. The rearrangement uses TRBV12-3 or TRBV12-4 and TRBJ2-1; 10 bases align to TRBD2. V lost 3 bases, J lost 4 bases, and 3 bases stayed unmatched. CDR3 length equals 15 residues. The sequenced CDR3 bases are TGTGCCAGCAGTTTTGCTAGCGGGGGATACAATGAG. Protein product: CASSFASGGYNE. The entire CDR3 is CASSFASGGYNEQFF.

This clone was detected a few times. The DNA ends 3 residues before the CDR3 does, and the rest of the CDR3 is filled in from the germline J gene. The chain joins TRBV2 to TRBJ2-7; 9 bases are shared with TRBD1. CDR1 and CDR2 (germline): SNHLY, FYNNEI. The CDR3 is made up of 14 amino acids. V trimming: 11 bases; J trimming: 5 bases; junction bases outside the gene matches: 13. The sequenced CDR3 bases are TGTGCCCGCAAGACAGCCGGGACAGGGCACGAG. Its protein is CARKTAGTGHE. The entire CDR3 sequence reads CARKTAGTGHEQYF.

This clone was detected many times. The sequence runs out 3 residues before the end of the CDR3; the remainder is reconstructed from the germline J gene. J is TRBJ1-1 and V is TRBV30; D is uncertain. The CDR3 length is 13 residues. Per germline, CDR1 GTSNPN and CDR2 SVGIG (reference sequence). The CDR3 here is CAWNWRAGGQAFF. Incomplete CDR3 DNA: TGTGCCTGGAATTGGCGGGCGGGAGGGCAA.

There are a few counts of this clone. From the germline J gene comes the end of the CDR3, since the read stops 3 residues before it. The V call is TRBV7-8, the J call TRBJ1-1; the match to TRBD1 covers 8 bases. The CDR3 totals 13 residues. The germline V gene encodes CDR1 SGHVS and CDR2 FQNEAQ. The sequenced CDR3 bases are TGTGCCAGCAGCCCCCGGACAGGGACGAAA. Protein: CASSPRTGTK. The whole CDR3 sequence is CASSPRTGTKAFF.

This clone was recorded many times. The DNA ends 3 residues before the CDR3 does, and the rest of the CDR3 is filled in from the germline J gene. This rearrangement joins TRBV12-3 or TRBV12-4 to TRBJ2-5; 9 nucleotides match TRBD2. V trimming: 7 bases; J trimming: 4 bases; junction bases outside the gene matches: 13. The CDR3 sequence is 16 residues long. CDR3 DNA, as far as it was read: TGTGCCAGCAACATAGGAGGGCGGGGGGGTCGAGAGACC. Translating it yields CASNIGGRGGRET. The whole CDR3 protein is CASNIGGRGGRETQYF.